The clone carrying this TCR beta chain occurred a few times. Its specificity is not known. The data belong to a study of shared clonotypes between healthy human individuals. The authors ran the assay at deep level. Only in-frame clones appear in the TCRdb table, and some are missing; sequencing was by immunoSEQ multiplex PCR. The sample comprises over a million clones, approximately 72% of which are singletons, and roughly 1.4% rests with the top ten. Study-level findings and limits: Clonotypes shared by all four donors outscored non-shared clonotypes in generation probability. For naive CD4 cells, around 5% of clonotypes were shared across four donors. Naive subsets typically showed greater estimated richness than memory subsets.

V was trimmed by 4 bases and J by 0 bases, leaving 20 bases between them. From germline, CDR1 is SQVTM and CDR2 ANQGSEA. This CDR3 comprises 17 residues. The sample was memory CD4+ T cells sorted from blood. The subset is: CD45RA-negative fraction. This chain links TRBV29-1 with TRBJ2-3; possibly TRBD1 for D (6 bases). The sequence came from a man aged 18 to 30 in good health. The CDR3 protein is CSVGRQGKMISTDTQYF. The CDR3 nucleotides read TGCAGCGTTGGTCGGCAGGGGAAGATGATAAGCACAGATACGCAGTATTTT.